The 17 T cell receptor beta chains below come from one sample, sequenced in a study of cytomegalovirus exposure and HLA in healthy donors. PCR amplification relied on 60 Vbeta primers (plus 13 Jbeta primers). The protocol was immunoSEQ multiplex PCR, while the TCRdb copy is restricted to in-frame clones and leaves out a portion. The repertoire holds about 150,000 clones, with just under 90% as singletons. The sequenced sample consisted of PBMCs. The source is a woman in her 30s in good health and CMV-seronegative.

This chain uses TRBV18 with TRBJ1-2, with D unclear. V was pared by 3 bases and J by 4 bases, with 12 bases between. This CDR3 comprises 14 residues. Germline V lookup: CDR1 KGHSH, CDR2 LQKENI. The CDR3 nucleotides are TGTGCCAGCTCACCTTCGGCCGAGGGCTATGGCTACACCTTC. Its protein product is CASSPSAEGYGYTF.

The chain recombines TRBV7-8 with TRBJ2-1; 7 nucleotides match TRBD2. This CDR3 comprises 16 residues. The germline gives CDR1 SGHVS, CDR2 FQNEAQ. The V and J ends lost 2 bases and 1 base, in that order; junction bases with no gene match: 5. CDR3 residues: CASSLWDYPSYNEQFF. The CDR3, as DNA: TGTGCCAGCAGCTTATGGGACTACCCTTCCTACAATGAGCAGTTCTTC.

The V and J genes are TRBV30 and TRBJ1-4; 7 bases align to TRBD1. This CDR3 is built from 14 residues. Unmatched junction bases numbered 6, after V lost 5 bases and J lost 3 bases. Germline values: CDR1 GTSNPN, CDR2 SVGIG (reference sequence). This CDR3 is CAWGGQRPNEKLFF. The CDR3 bases are TGTGCCTGGGGGGGACAGCGACCTAATGAAAAACTGTTTTTT. Based on the CDR3 plus reference TRBV30 and TRBJ1-4, the full variable domain is SQTIHQWPATLVQPVGSPLSLECTVEGTSNPNLYWYRQAAGRGLQLLFYSVGIGQISSEVPQNLSASRPQDRQFILSSKKLLLSDSGFYLCAWGGQRPNEKLFFGSGTQLSVL.

This rearrangement joins TRBV7-2 to TRBJ1-5; D ambiguous. The CDR3 covers 16 residues. Deletions cut 1 base from V and 0 bases from J, with 10 bases between. The V gene's germline CDR1 is SGHTA and CDR2 FQGNSA. The CDR3 loop is CASSLDIGDSNQPQHF. CDR3 nucleotides: TGTGCCAGCAGCTTAGACATCGGGGATAGCAATCAGCCCCAGCATTTT. The full variable domain, with the rest looked up from reference TRBV7-2 and TRBJ1-5, is GAGVSQSPSNKVTEKGKDVELRCDPISGHTALYWYRQSLGQGLEFLIYFQGNSAPDKSGLPSDRFSAERTGGSVSTLTIQRTQQEDSAVYLCASSLDIGDSNQPQHFGDGTRLSIL.

V usage is TRBV7-9 and J usage is TRBJ1-4, with a weak D call TRBD1 (5 bases). Trimming shortened V by 5 bases and J by 0 bases, and 16 bases separated the two germline ends. The CDR3 is 17 amino acids. CDR1 and CDR2 from the germline V gene are SEHNR and FQNEAQ (reference sequence). The CDR3 coding sequence is TGTGCCAGCAGCATATGGAGGGGAGGTGCAACTAATGAAAAACTGTTTTTT. This gives the protein CASSIWRGGATNEKLFF.

This clone was detected only once. The gene calls are TRBV5-8 and TRBJ1-5; the D is unclear. V was clipped by 0 bases and J by 7 bases, with 11 bases between them. The germline CDR1 and CDR2 sequences are SGHTS and YDEGEE. This CDR3 has 14 amino acids. The CDR3 region is CASSLGLGGQPQHF. The CDR3 region has the DNA TGTGCCAGCAGCTTGGGCTTGGGAGGACAGCCCCAGCATTTT.

Only a few counts were recorded for this clone. J is TRBJ1-4 and V is TRBV25-1, with D uncertain. V dropped 6 bases and J dropped 7 bases, with 6 bases sitting between them. Germline CDR1 MGHDK, CDR2 SYGVNS. This CDR3 region has 11 residues. The CDR3 DNA follows: TGTGCCAGCAGAGGGAGTGAAAAACTGTTTTTT. Translated, it gives CASRGSEKLFF.

This clone appeared once. For the CDR3, the DNA is TGTGCCAGCAGCTTAAGGCAGGGGCCGCTGACTAACTATGGCTACACCTTC. This codes for CASSLRQGPLTNYGYTF. This chain links TRBV7-8 with TRBJ1-2, with D maybe TRBD1 (6 bases). Germline V gene data show CDR1 as SGHVS and CDR2 as FQNEAQ. Between the trimmed V and J ends, which lost 2 bases and 0 bases, there was a span of 16 bases. The CDR3 is 17 residues long.

The chain recombines TRBV7-8 with TRBJ2-3; TRBD2 matches at 8 bases. The CDR3 covers 18 residues. V trimming: 0 bases; J trimming: 6 bases; junction bases outside the gene matches: 14. Germline loops: CDR1 SGHVS, CDR2 FQNEAQ. Here the CDR3 reads CASSLAAGGSRGGDTQYF. Written as DNA, the CDR3 is TGTGCCAGCAGCTTAGCTGCGGGGGGAAGCAGAGGGGGGGATACGCAGTATTTT.

CDR3 nucleotides: TGTGCCAGCAGCTTAGGAGGGAATGGGCCCCAGCATTTT. It encodes CASSLGGNGPQHF. The V gene is TRBV5-6, the J gene TRBJ1-5; D gene ambiguous. Germline assignment: CDR1 SGHDT and CDR2 YYEEEE. This CDR3 contains 13 residues. Trimming removed 2 bases at V and 9 bases at J, with 12 bases between.

A note on this clone: This sample also contains other DNA sequences that code for the same CDR3. The chain carries TRBV7-2 and TRBJ1-3; D perhaps matches TRBD1 (5 bases). The germline V gene encodes CDR1 SGHTA and CDR2 FQGNSA. This CDR3 is built from 14 residues. V lost 5 bases to trimming and J lost 4 bases, with 12 bases between them. Written as DNA, the CDR3 is TGTGCCAGCAGCCCTCAGGGTGACGGAAACACCATATATTTT. Translation gives CASSPQGDGNTIYF.

The rearrangement joins TRBV27 to TRBJ1-1, with D hard to call. V was clipped by 6 bases and J by 0 bases, with 8 bases between them. CDR3 length: 13 amino acids. The germline V gene encodes CDR1 MNHEY and CDR2 SMNVEV (reference sequence). The CDR3 here is CASRNSMNTEAFF. CDR3 sequence (DNA): TGTGCCAGCAGAAACTCGATGAACACTGAAGCTTTCTTT.

The V gene is TRBV12-5, the J gene TRBJ2-2; D may be TRBD2 (6 bases). Trimming took 3 bases from V and 2 from J, leaving 13 bases between them. The CDR3 has 16 residues. Germline V gives CDR1 LGHNT, CDR2 FRNRAP. In DNA, the CDR3 is TGTGCTAGTGGTTTTGGGCGGAGGGGTAACACCGGGGAGCTGTTTTTT. This codes for CASGFGRRGNTGELFF.

J is TRBJ2-7 and V is TRBV5-1, with TRBD1 matching over 7 bases. Germline V lookup: CDR1 SGHRS, CDR2 YFSETQ. V was clipped by 4 bases and J by 3 bases; unmatched bases: 7. CDR3 length equals 14 residues. As DNA, the CDR3 is TGCGCCAGCAGCCGCACGGGACAGTTCTACGAGCAGTACTTC. This translates into CASSRTGQFYEQYF.

This clone has a handful of counts. The chain combines TRBV6-5 with TRBJ2-2, with D maybe TRBD2 (5 bases). The germline CDR1 and CDR2 sequences are MNHEY and SVGAGI. This CDR3 is built from 13 residues. V dropped 4 bases and J dropped 5 bases, with 8 bases sitting between them. CDR3 in amino acids: CASSWTWTGELFF. The CDR3 DNA follows: TGTGCCAGCAGTTGGACTTGGACCGGGGAGCTGTTTTTT.

The chain recombines TRBV9 with TRBJ2-5; D not certain. The V gene lost 4 bases and the J gene lost 5 bases, with 15 bases spanning the gap. CDR1 and CDR2 from the germline V gene are SGDLS and YYNGEE. This CDR3 comprises 14 residues. DNA of the CDR3: TGTGCCAGCAGCCCACGAGGTCTCGGGGAGACCCAGTACTTC. Residues: CASSPRGLGETQYF. Full variable domain (outside the CDR3, taken from reference TRBV9 and TRBJ2-5): DSGVTQTPKHLITATGQRVTLRCSPRSGDLSVYWYQQSLDQGLQFLIQYYNGEERAKGNILERFSAQQFPDLHSELNLSSLELGDSALYFCASSPRGLGETQYFGPGTRLLVL.

The chain uses TRBV7-9 and TRBJ1-2, with 10 bases fitting TRBD1. The CDR3 has 13 residues. V was clipped by 6 bases and J by 4 bases; unmatched bases: 2. Germline loops: CDR1 SEHNR, CDR2 FQNEAQ (reference sequence). The CDR3, as DNA: TGTGCCAGCAGGACAGGGGGCGTCTATGGCTACACCTTC. The encoded protein is CASRTGGVYGYTF. The variable domain in full, with the rest retrieved from reference TRBV7-9 and TRBJ1-2, is DTGVSQNPRHKITKRGQNVTFRCDPISEHNRLYWYRQTLGQGPEFLTYFQNEAQLEKSRLLSDRFSAERPKGSFSTLEIQRTEQGDSAMYLCASRTGGVYGYTFGSGTRLTVV.